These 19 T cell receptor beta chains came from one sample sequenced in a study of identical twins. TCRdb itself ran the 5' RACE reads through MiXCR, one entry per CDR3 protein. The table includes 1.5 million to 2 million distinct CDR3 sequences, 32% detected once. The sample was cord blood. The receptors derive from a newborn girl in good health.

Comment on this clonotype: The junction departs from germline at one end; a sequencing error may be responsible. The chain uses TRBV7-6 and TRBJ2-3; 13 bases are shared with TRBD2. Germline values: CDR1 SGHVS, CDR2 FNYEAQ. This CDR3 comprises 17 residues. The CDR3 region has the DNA TGTGCCAGCAGCTGGACGGGACTAGCGGGAAGCACAGATACACAGTATTTT. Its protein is CASSWTGLAGSTDTQYF. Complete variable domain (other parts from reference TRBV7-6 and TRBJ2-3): GAGVSQSPRYKVTKRGQDVALRCDPISGHVSLYWYRQALGQGPEFLTYFNYEAQQDKSGLPNDRFSAERPEGSISTLTIQRTEQRDSAMYRCASSWTGLAGSTDTQYFGPGTRLTVL.

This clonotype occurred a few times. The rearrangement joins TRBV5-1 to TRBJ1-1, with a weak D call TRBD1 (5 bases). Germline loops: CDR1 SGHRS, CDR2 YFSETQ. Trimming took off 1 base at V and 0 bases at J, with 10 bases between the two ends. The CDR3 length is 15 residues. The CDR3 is CASSLQGPVNTEAFF. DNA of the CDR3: TGCGCCAGCAGCTTGCAGGGTCCCGTGAACACTGAAGCTTTCTTT.

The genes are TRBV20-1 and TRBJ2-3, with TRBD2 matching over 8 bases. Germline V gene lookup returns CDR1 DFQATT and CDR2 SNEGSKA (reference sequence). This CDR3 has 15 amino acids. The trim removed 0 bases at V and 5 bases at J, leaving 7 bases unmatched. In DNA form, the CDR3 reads TGCAGTGCTAGAGATCTAGCGGGTACCCTAGATACGCAGTATTTT. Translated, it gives CSARDLAGTLDTQYF.

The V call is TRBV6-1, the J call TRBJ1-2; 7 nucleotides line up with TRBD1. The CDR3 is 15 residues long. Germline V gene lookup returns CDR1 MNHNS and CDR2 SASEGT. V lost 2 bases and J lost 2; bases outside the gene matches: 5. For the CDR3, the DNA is TGTGCCAGCAGTGAACATAAGGACAGGAACTATGGCTACACCTTC. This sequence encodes CASSEHKDRNYGYTF.

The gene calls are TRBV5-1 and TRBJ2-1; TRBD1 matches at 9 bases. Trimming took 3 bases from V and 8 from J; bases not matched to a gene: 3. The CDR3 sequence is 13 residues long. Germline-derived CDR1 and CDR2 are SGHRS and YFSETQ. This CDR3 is CASSWDRADEQFF. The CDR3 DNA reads TGCGCCAGCAGCTGGGACAGGGCGGATGAGCAGTTCTTC.

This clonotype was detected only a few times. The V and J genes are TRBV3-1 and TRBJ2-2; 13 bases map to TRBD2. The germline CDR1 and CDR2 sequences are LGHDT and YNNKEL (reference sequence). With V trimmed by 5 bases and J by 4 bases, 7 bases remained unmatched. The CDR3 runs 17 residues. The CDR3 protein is CASSSRTSGSGTGELFF. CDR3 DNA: TGTGCCAGCAGCTCCCGGACTAGCGGGAGCGGCACCGGGGAGCTGTTTTTT.

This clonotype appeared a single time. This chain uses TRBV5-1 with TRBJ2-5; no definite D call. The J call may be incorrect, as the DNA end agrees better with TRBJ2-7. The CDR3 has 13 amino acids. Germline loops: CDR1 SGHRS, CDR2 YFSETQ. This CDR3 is CASGLLSVDEQYF. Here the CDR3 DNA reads TGCGCCAGCGGCCTACTCTCAGTGGACGAGCAGTACTTC.

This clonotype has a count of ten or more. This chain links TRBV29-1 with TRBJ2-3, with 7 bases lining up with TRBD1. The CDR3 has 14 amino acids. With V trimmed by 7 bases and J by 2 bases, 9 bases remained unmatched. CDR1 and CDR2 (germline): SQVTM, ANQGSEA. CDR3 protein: CSAARDSNTDTQYF. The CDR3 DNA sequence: TGCAGCGCGGCCCGGGACAGCAACACAGATACGCAGTATTTT.

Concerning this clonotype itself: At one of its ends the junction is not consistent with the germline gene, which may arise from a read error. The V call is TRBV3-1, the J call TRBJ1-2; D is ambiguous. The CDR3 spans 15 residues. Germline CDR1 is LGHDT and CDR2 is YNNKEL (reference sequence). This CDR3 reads CAGSQASGSNYGYTF. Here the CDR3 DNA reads TGTGCCGGCAGCCAAGCTAGCGGTTCTAACTATGGCTACACCTTC.

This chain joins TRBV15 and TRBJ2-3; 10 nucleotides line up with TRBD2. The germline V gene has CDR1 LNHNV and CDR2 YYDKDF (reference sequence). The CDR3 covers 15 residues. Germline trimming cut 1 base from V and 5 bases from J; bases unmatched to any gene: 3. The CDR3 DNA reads TGTGCCACCAGCAGAGGACTAGCGGGCGGAGATACGCAGTATTTT. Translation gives CATSRGLAGGDTQYF.

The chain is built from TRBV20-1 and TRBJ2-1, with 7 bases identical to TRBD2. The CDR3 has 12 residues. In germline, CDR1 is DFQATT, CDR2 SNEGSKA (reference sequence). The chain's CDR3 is CSGLVTYNEQFF. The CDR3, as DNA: TGCAGCGGACTAGTCACCTACAATGAGCAGTTCTTC.

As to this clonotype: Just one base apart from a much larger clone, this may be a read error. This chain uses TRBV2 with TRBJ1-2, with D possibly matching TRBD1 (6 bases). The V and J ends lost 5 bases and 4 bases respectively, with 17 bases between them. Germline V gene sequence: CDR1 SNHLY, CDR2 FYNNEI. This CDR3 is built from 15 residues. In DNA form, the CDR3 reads TGTGCCAGCAGTCAAAAGGGAACAGGGAGCTATGGCTACACCTTC. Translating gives CASSQKGTGSYGYTF.

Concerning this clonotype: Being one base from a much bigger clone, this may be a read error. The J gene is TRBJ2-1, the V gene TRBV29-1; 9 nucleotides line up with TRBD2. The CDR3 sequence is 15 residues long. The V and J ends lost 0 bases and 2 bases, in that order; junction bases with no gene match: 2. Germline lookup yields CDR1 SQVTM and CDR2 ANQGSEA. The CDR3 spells CSVEDGGRAYNEQFF. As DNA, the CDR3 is TGCAGCGTTGAAGATGGCGGGAGGGCCTACAATGAGCAGTTCTTC.

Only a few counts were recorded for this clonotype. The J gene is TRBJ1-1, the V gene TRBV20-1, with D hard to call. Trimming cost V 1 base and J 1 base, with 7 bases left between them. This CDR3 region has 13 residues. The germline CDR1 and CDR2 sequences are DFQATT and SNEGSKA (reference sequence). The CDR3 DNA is TGCAGTGCTAGAGCCGACGGGAACACTGAAGCTTTCTTT. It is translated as CSARADGNTEAFF.

The chain's CDR3 is CSGKGTSGRVHNEQYF. CDR3 DNA sequence: TGCAGCGGAAAGGGGACTAGCGGGAGAGTCCACAATGAGCAGTACTTC. V gene TRBV29-1 combines with J gene TRBJ2-7; 14 bases agree with TRBD2. V trimming: 7 bases; J trimming: 7 bases; junction bases outside the gene matches: 15. CDR1 is SQVTM, CDR2 ANQGSEA, per germline. The CDR3 contains 16 residues.

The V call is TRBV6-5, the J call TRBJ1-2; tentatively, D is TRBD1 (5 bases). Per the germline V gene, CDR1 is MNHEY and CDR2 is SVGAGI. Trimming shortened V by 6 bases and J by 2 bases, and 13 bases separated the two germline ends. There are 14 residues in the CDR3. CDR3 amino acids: CASRCRAANYGYTF. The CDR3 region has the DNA TGTGCCAGCAGGTGCAGGGCAGCAAACTATGGCTACACCTTC.

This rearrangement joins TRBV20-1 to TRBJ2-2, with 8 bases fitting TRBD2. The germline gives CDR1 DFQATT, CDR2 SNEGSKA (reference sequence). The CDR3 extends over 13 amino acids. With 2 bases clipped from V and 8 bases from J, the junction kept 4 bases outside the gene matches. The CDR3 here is CSARLAGRGELFF. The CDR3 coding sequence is TGCAGTGCTAGACTAGCGGGCAGAGGGGAGCTGTTTTTT.

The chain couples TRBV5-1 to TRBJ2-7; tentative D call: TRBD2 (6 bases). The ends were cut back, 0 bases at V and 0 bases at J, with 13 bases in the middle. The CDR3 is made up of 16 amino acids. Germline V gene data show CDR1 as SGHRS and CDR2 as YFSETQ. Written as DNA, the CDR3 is TGCGCCAGCAGCTTGGGTGGACTACCCCCCTCCTACGAGCAGTACTTC. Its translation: CASSLGGLPPSYEQYF.

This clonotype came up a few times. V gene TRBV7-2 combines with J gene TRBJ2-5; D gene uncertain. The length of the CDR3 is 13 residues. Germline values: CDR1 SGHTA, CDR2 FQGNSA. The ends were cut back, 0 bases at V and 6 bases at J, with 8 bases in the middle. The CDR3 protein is CASSLAESQTQYF. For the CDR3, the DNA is TGTGCCAGCAGCTTAGCGGAATCGCAGACCCAGTACTTC.